This TCR beta chain was captured in a study of T cell repertoires in cytomegalovirus infection. Study information: Both recently identified HLA-C-restricted and well-studied HLA-B-restricted CMV epitopes were used in the study. Public TCR beta signatures indicated both CMV infection and matching HLA type. Points from the study as a whole: Dominating the ex vivo response were HLA-C-restricted CMV-specific TCR beta clonotypes. CMV carriers with the relevant HLA were identified by cumulative public TCR beta family frequency.

Germline V gives CDR1 MNHEY, CDR2 SMNVEV (reference sequence). The CDR3 covers 15 residues. Trimming stripped 5 bases from V and 5 bases from J, with 18 bases between. As concerns this clonotype: The antigen remains undetermined.

TCRdb re-analysed the reads in MiXCR, keeping a single row per CDR3 protein. The sample shows 400,000 to 600,000 distinct CDR3 sequences, more than 40% of them seen only once. This TCR was sampled from a human donor in good health (CMV status not recorded). Some clones in this sample may be carry-over from other donors' samples. The starting material was cultured PBMCs, obtained from culture after CMV antigen stimulation. The chain has TRBV27 and TRBJ2-5, with D possibly being TRBD2 (5 bases). The CDR3 nucleotides read TGTGCCAGCAGTACCAATGCCGGGGTCGAGGAGACCCAGTACTTC. Translated: CASSTNAGVEETQYF.